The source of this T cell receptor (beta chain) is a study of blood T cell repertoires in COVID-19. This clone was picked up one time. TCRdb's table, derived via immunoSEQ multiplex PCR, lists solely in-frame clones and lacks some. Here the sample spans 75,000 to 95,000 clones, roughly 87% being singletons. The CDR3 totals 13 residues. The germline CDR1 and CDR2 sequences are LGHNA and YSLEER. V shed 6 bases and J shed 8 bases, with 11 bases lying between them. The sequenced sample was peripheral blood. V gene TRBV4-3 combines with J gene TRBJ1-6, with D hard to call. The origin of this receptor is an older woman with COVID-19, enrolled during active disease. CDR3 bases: TGCGCCAGCAGTCTTGGAGGTGATTCACCCCTCCACTTT. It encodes CASSLGGDSPLHF.